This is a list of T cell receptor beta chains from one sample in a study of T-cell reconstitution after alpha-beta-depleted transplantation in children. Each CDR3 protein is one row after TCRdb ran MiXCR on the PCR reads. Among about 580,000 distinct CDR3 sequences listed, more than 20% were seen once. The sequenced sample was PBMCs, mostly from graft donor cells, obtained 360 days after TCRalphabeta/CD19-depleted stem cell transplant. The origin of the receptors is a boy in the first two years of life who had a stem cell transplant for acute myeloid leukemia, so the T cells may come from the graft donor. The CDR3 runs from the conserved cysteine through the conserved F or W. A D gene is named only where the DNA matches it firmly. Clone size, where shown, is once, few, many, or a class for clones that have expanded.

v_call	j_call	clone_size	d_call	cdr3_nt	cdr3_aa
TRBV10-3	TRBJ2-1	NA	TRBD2	TGTGCCATCAGCGGTAGCGGGGGCCACAATGAGCAGTTCTTC	CAISGSGGHNEQFF
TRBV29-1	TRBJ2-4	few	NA	TGCAGCGGTCGGGACATGGCCAAAAACATTCAGTACTTC	CSGRDMAKNIQYF
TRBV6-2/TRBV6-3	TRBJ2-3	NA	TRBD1	TGTGCCAGCAGTCCCGACCTTAGACAGGGCGGCCCAGATACGCAGTATTTT	CASSPDLRQGGPDTQYF
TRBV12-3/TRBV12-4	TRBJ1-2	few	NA	TGTGCCAGCAGTTGGGACACCGCTAACTATGGCTACACCTTC	CASSWDTANYGYTF
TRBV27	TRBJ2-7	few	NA	TGTGCCAGCAGCCGCTTGAACCAATACTACGAGCAGTACTTC	CASSRLNQYYEQYF
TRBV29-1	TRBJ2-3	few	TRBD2	TGCAGCGTTGTAGCGGGGGGGCCGGGAGATACGCAGTATTTT	CSVVAGGPGDTQYF
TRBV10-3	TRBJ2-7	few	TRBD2	TGTGCCATCAGTGGGGGGGGCTACGAGCAGTACTTC	CAISGGGYEQYF
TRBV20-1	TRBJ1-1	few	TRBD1	TGCAGTGCGAGAGACAGGGCGGAAGCTTTCTTT	CSARDRAEAFF
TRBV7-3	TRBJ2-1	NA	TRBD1	TGTGCCAGCAGCTTACAAGGGACAGGGGCCGGGGATGAGCAGTTCTTC	CASSLQGTGAGDEQFF
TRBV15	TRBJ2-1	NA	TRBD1	TGTGCCACCAGCAGAGATACAGGGGCTTTAGGCAATGAGCAGTTCTTC	CATSRDTGALGNEQFF
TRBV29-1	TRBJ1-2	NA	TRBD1	TGCAGCGTTGATATCGCCGGACAGGGCTACGGCTACACCTTC	CSVDIAGQGYGYTF
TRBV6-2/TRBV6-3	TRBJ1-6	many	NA	TGTGCCAGCGCAGGGTGGTATAATTCACCCCTCCACTTT	CASAGWYNSPLHF
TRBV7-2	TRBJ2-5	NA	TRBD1	TGTGCCAGCAGCTTAAGGAGGGACAGGGGAGGGAGAGAGACCCAGTACTTC	CASSLRRDRGGRETQYF
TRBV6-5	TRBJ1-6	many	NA	TGTGCCAGCAGTTACACGACTACGGGAACCTCTAATTCACCCCTCCACTTT	CASSYTTTGTSNSPLHF
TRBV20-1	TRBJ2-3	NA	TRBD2	TGCAGTGCTAGTAGGACTAGCGGGGGGCACACAGGGCCCATTAGAGATACGCAGTATTTT	CSASRTSGGHTGPIRDTQYF
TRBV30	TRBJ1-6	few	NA	TGTGCCTGGAGTGTGGGGAATTCACCCCTCCACTTT	CAWSVGNSPLHF
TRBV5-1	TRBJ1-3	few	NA	TGCGCCAGCAGCTCGTCCGGGAGGGCTGGAAACACCATATATTTT	CASSSSGRAGNTIYF
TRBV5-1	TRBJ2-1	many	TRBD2	TGCGCCAGCAGCCCAGATGTAGCGGGGGGATACAATGAGCAGTTCTTC	CASSPDVAGGYNEQFF
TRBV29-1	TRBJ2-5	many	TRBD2	TGCAGCGTTGTGTCACGGGAGGGTCAGGTCAGACTCCAAGAGACCCAGTACTTC	CSVVSREGQVRLQETQYF
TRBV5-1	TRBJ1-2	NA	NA	TGCGCCAGCAGCTCGCAAAATCAGGGGCTCGATGGCTACACCTTC	CASSSQNQGLDGYTF
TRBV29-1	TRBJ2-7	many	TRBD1	TGCAGCGTTGAAAGGGGACAGGGATCCTCCTACGAGCAGTACTTC	CSVERGQGSSYEQYF
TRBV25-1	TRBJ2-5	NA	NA	TGTGCCAGCATGCCCGGGCTCCAAGAGACCCAGTACTTC	CASMPGLQETQYF
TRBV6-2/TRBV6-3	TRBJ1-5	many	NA	TGTGCCAGCAGTTACGGACACAGCAATCAGCCCCAGCATTTT	CASSYGHSNQPQHF
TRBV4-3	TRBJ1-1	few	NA	TGCGCCAGCAGCCGAGAAGTAACCCATCCCATGAACACTGAAGCTTTCTTT	CASSREVTHPMNTEAFF
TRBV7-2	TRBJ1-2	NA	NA	TGTGCCAGCAGCTTAAGGGCAGAAGATTGCACCTTC	CASSLRAEDCTF
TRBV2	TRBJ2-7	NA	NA	TGTGCCAGCAGTGATAAGGGCTACGAGCAGTACTTC	CASSDKGYEQYF
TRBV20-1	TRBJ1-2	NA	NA	TGCAGTGCTAGGGACAGCCGTTATTCAAACTCGGGCTACACCTTC	CSARDSRYSNSGYTF
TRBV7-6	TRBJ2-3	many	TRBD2	TGTGCCAGCAGCTTAGGGACTAGCGGGGGGGGAACAGATACGCAGTATTTT	CASSLGTSGGGTDTQYF
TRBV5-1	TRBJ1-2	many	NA	TGCGCCAGCAGCTTCGTTGGGTCCTATGGCTACACCTTC	CASSFVGSYGYTF
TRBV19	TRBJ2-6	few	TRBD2	TGTGCCAGTAGTATTGTAGGCGGGGAGGGTTACTCTGGGGCCAACGTCCTGACTTTC	CASSIVGGEGYSGANVLTF
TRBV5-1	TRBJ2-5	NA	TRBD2	TGCGCCAGCAGCTTGGCCGTGCGGGGGGGGCAGGAGACCCAGTACTTC	CASSLAVRGGQETQYF
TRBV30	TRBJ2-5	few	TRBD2	TGTGCCTGGAGTCCTACTAGCGCGGAGACCCAGTACTTC	CAWSPTSAETQYF
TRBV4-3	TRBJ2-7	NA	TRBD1	TGCGCCAGCAGCCACACACAGGGGGCCTCCTACGAGCAGTACTTC	CASSHTQGASYEQYF
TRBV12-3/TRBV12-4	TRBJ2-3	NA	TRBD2	TGTGCCAGCAGATTAGCGGGGGGCCCCGGTACGCAGTATTTT	CASRLAGGPGTQYF
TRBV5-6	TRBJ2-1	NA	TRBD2	TGTGCCAGCAGCTTGGCCAGGGTCCCTAGCGGGGACTCCTACAATGAGCAGTTCTTC	CASSLARVPSGDSYNEQFF
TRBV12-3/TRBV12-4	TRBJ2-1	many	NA	TGTGCCAGCAGCCTTAGCGGTAATGAGCAGTTCTTC	CASSLSGNEQFF
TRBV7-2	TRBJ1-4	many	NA	TGTGCCAGCAGGATCGGGCAGTGGTCTGAAAAACTGTTTTTT	CASRIGQWSEKLFF
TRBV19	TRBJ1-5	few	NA	TGTGCCAGTAGTGAGCGGACAGCAACCAATCAGCCCCAGCATTTT	CASSERTATNQPQHF
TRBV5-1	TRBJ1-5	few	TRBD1	TGCGCCAGCAGCCTGACAGGGGCCCATCAGCCCCAGCATTTT	CASSLTGAHQPQHF
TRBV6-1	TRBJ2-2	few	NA	TGTGCCAGCAGGTGGGACAACGCTTACACCGGGGAGCTGTTTTTT	CASRWDNAYTGELFF
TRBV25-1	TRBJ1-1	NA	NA	TGTGCCAGCAGTGGACTGTCTACGAACACTGAAGCTTTCTTT	CASSGLSTNTEAFF
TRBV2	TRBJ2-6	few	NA	TGTGCCAGCAGATCCACCGGGACGGCCAACGTCCTGACTTTC	CASRSTGTANVLTF
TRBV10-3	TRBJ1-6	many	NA	TGTGCCATCAGTGAGGCTTGGGCCGTAAATTCACCCCTCCACTTT	CAISEAWAVNSPLHF
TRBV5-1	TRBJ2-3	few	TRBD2	TGCGCCAGCAGCTTTCTAGCGGAACCGACAGATACGCAGTATTTT	CASSFLAEPTDTQYF
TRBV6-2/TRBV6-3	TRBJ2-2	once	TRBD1	TGTGCCAGCAGCTTGGACAGGGCACCGTCTCTCACCGGGGAGCTGTTTTTT	CASSLDRAPSLTGELFF
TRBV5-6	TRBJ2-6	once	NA	TGTGCCAGCAGCTTGGCCCCAATTGCGGCTGGGGCCAACGTCCTGACTTTC	CASSLAPIAAGANVLTF
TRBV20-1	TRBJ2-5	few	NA	TGCAGTGCTAGCAGGGGTAGCGGAGAGACCCAGTACTTC	CSASRGSGETQYF
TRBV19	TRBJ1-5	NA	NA	TGTGCCAGTAGTAGGTCGGGGGTTCAGCCCCAGCATTTT	CASSRSGVQPQHF
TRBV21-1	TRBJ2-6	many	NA	TGTGCCAGCAGCTCACCCGGGACAGGCTTTTCTGGGGCCAACGTCCTGACTTTC	CASSSPGTGFSGANVLTF
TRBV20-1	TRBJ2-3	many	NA	TGCAGTGCCCCAACGGGCGGCAGCACAGATACGCAGTATTTT	CSAPTGGSTDTQYF
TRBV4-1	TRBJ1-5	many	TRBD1	TGCGCCAGCAGCCTCGGGACAGGGGTTTATAGCAATCAGCCCCAGCATTTT	CASSLGTGVYSNQPQHF
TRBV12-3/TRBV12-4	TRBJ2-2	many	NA	TGTGCCAGCAGACTCGGGACGAACACCGGGGAGCTGTTTTTT	CASRLGTNTGELFF
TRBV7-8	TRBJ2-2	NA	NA	TGTGCCAGCAGCTTTGAACTAGGGGCCACCGGGGAGCTGTTTTTT	CASSFELGATGELFF
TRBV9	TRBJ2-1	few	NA	TGTGCCAGCAGCGACGCGAAGGGGGGGATCGGCAATGAGCAGTTCTTC	CASSDAKGGIGNEQFF
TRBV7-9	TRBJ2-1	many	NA	TGTGCCAGCAGCTTAGTTGGTGGTGCGATTAAATACAATGAGCAGTTCTTC	CASSLVGGAIKYNEQFF
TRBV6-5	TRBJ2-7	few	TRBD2	TGTGCCAGCAGTTCCCCGACTAGCCACTTCACCGAGCAGTACTTC	CASSSPTSHFTEQYF
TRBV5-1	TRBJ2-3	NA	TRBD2	TGCGCCAGCAGCTTGGCTAGGGACAGCCTACTAGCGGGGGGGCCGAGGAGGGCAGATACGCAGTATTTT	CASSLARDSLLAGGPRRADTQYF
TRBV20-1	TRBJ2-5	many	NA	TGCAGTGCTAGAGATGATCGGGTTTATAATCGAGAGACCCAGTACTTC	CSARDDRVYNRETQYF
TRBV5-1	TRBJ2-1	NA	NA	TGCGCCAGCAGCTTGGATGGGCCTAACAATGAGCAGTTCTTC	CASSLDGPNNEQFF
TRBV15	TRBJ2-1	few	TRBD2	TGTGCCACCAGCCCGGCGGGGGCCTACAATGAGCAGTTCTTC	CATSPAGAYNEQFF